These T cell receptor beta chains were read from a single sample in a study of CD8 T cells in Susac syndrome. TCRdb ran MiXCR on the immunoSEQ multiplex PCR reads and lists one entry per CDR3 protein. The sample records about 120,000 distinct CDR3 sequences, about 92% being singletons. Sequencing used CD4+ T cells from PBMCs. These receptors originate from a human donor with multiple sclerosis. Each CDR3 is given with its conserved first and last residue. A D gene is named only where the DNA matches it firmly. Clone size appears in some rows only: once, few, many, or a class for an expanded clone.

>TRBV14|15|TRBJ2-4|TRBD1|.
TGTGCCAGCAGCCAGACGACAGGGGCCAAAAACATTCAGTACTTC
CASSQTTGAKNIQYF
>TRBV11-1|14|TRBJ1-2|.|.
TGTGCCAGCAGCTCGATCGGTTTAGACTATGGCTACACCTTC
CASSSIGLDYGYTF
>TRBV7-8|17|TRBJ2-7|.|once
TGTGCCAGCAGCTTTCCCGCGGGACTCCGAAGCGGCGCCGAGCAGTACTTC
CASSFPAGLRSGAEQYF
>TRBV30|13|TRBJ1-5|.|few
TGTGCCTGGAGAATAGACACGTATCAGCCCCAGCATTTT
CAWRIDTYQPQHF
>TRBV14|13|TRBJ1-5|.|.
TGTGCCAGCAGCCAGGGAGTCAATCAGCCCCAGCATTTT
CASSQGVNQPQHF
>TRBV14|12|TRBJ1-1|TRBD1|.
TGTGCCAGCAGCCGAGGACAGGGACGAGCTTTCTTT
CASSRGQGRAFF
>TRBV7-2|15|TRBJ1-2|.|.
TGTGCCAGCAGCTCTCTATCCGGGGGTGGATATGGCTACACCTTC
CASSSLSGGGYGYTF
>TRBV15|14|TRBJ2-3|.|.
TGTGCCACCAGCGGAACACCTAGCACAGATACGCAGTATTTT
CATSGTPSTDTQYF
>TRBV7-7|15|TRBJ2-5|TRBD1|.
TGTGCTAGCAGCCCGGGGACAGGGGGTCAAGAGACCCAGTACTTC
CASSPGTGGQETQYF
>TRBV4-3|15|TRBJ1-2|TRBD1|once
TGCGCCAGCAGCCAAGATTTGACAGGGCATAGGGGCTACACCTTC
CASSQDLTGHRGYTF
>TRBV27|15|TRBJ1-2|.|few
TGTGCCAGCAGTTTAGTCCGGGGCGGGGACTATGGCTACACCTTC
CASSLVRGGDYGYTF
>TRBV7-3|15|TRBJ2-2|.|.
TGTGCCAGCCAAAGGGATAGGGACGGCACCGGGGAGCTGTTTTTT
CASQRDRDGTGELFF
>TRBV10-3|13|TRBJ2-7|TRBD1|once
TGTGCCATCACTTCTGGACAGGGGTACGAGCAGTACTTC
CAITSGQGYEQYF
>TRBV10-3|15|TRBJ1-4|.|.
TGTGCCATCAGTGAGTCAACAGACCATAATGAAAAACTGTTTTTT
CAISESTDHNEKLFF
>TRBV3-1|14|TRBJ2-7|.|.
TGTGCCAGCACCGGTCGGGCGAGCTCCTACGAGCAGTACTTC
CASTGRASSYEQYF
>TRBV2|14|TRBJ1-1|TRBD1|.
TGTGCCAGCCGGTACAGGGGGATGAACACTGAAGCTTTTTTT
CASRYRGMNTEAFF
>TRBV30|13|TRBJ2-7|.|.
TGTGCCTGGACACTACCGGGGACCTACGAGCAGTACTTC
CAWTLPGTYEQYF
>TRBV7-2|13|TRBJ2-5|.|.
TGTGCCAGCAGCTTATTGGTCTCGGAGACCCAGTACTTC
CASSLLVSETQYF
>TRBV12-3/TRBV12-4|13|TRBJ1-1|.|few
TGTGCCAGCAGTTCCAGGGGAAACACTGAAGCTTTCTTT
CASSSRGNTEAFF
>TRBV5-1|14|TRBJ2-7|TRBD1|.
TGCGCCAGCAGCTGGGGACAGGGGGCCTACGAGCAGTACTTC
CASSWGQGAYEQYF
>TRBV4-3|14|TRBJ1-4|.|.
TGCGCCAGCAGCCAAGGACTGGGGATGGAAAAACTGTTTTTT
CASSQGLGMEKLFF
>TRBV27|12|TRBJ1-2|.|.
TGTGCCAGCAGTAGAAGGGGTGACGGCTACACCTTC
CASSRRGDGYTF
>TRBV7-9|14|TRBJ2-2|.|few
TGTGCCAGCAGCTTACTCCAGAACACCGGGGAGCTGTTTTTT
CASSLLQNTGELFF
>TRBV20-1|12|TRBJ1-2|.|.
TGCAGTGCCCGAACTGAGAACTATGGCTACACCTTC
CSARTENYGYTF
>TRBV29-1|14|TRBJ1-2|.|.
TGCAGCGTTGGTGGACAGCTCGAGATTTTAGGCTACACCTTC
CSVGGQLEILGYTF
>TRBV12-3/TRBV12-4|15|TRBJ2-5|TRBD1|.
TGTGCCAGCAGTGTAGGACAGGGGGGCCAAGAGACCCAGTACTTC
CASSVGQGGQETQYF
>TRBV27|15|TRBJ2-1|.|.
TGTGCCAGCAGTTTATATAGTCGGACAGCTTATGAGCAGTTCTTC
CASSLYSRTAYEQFF
>TRBV6-2/TRBV6-3|16|TRBJ2-2|.|once
TGTGCCAGCAGCTCGAGAGGGCGGTATGAAACCGGGGAGCTGTTTTTT
CASSSRGRYETGELFF
>TRBV9|13|TRBJ1-1|.|.
TGTGCCAGCAGCGTAGCAGGAGGGGGTGAAGCTTTCTTT
CASSVAGGGEAFF
>TRBV4-1|15|TRBJ1-4|TRBD1|.
TGCGCCAGCAGCCAAACCGGGACAGCGAATGAAAAACTGTTTTTT
CASSQTGTANEKLFF
>TRBV3-1|15|TRBJ1-5|.|.
TGTGCCAGCAGCCAACATGGGGGGCGCAATCAGCCCCAGCATTTT
CASSQHGGRNQPQHF
>TRBV6-2/TRBV6-3|16|TRBJ1-6|.|.
TGTGCCAGCAGTTTGGGGGGCAGGTATACTAATTCACCCCTCCACTTT
CASSLGGRYTNSPLHF
>TRBV19|14|TRBJ1-5|TRBD1|.
TGTGCCAGTAGTACCGACAGGGGGGGACAGCCCCAGCATTTT
CASSTDRGGQPQHF
>TRBV19|13|TRBJ2-7|.|.
TGTGCCACCTCGGTAGGGAGCCCCTACGAGCAGTACTTC
CATSVGSPYEQYF
>TRBV6-6|12|TRBJ1-1|TRBD1|.
TGTGCCAGCAGGTGGACAGGAACTGAAGCTTTCTTT
CASRWTGTEAFF
>TRBV2|15|TRBJ2-3|.|.
TGTGCCAGCAGTTTGACGGACTGGAGCACAGATACGCAGTATTTT
CASSLTDWSTDTQYF
>TRBV7-9|15|TRBJ2-7|TRBD2|once
TGTGCCAGCAGCCTTACTAGCGGGGGTTCCTACGAGCAGTACTTC
CASSLTSGGSYEQYF
>TRBV5-1|14|TRBJ1-2|TRBD1|.
TGCGCCAGCAGCTTGACGGGACAGAACTATGGCTACACCTTC
CASSLTGQNYGYTF
>TRBV7-2|15|TRBJ1-5|.|.
TGTGCCAGCACCCCGTTGTTGGGCAGCAATCAGCCCCAGCATTTT
CASTPLLGSNQPQHF
>TRBV16|15|TRBJ1-3|.|.
TGTGCCAGCAGCCTCCGGGGGGGCTCTGGAAACACCATATATTTT
CASSLRGGSGNTIYF
>TRBV4-2|20|TRBJ2-3|TRBD2|.
TGTGCCAGCAGCCAAGAAGTTTTGACTAGCGGGGGCCCTAGCACAGATACGCAGTATTTT
CASSQEVLTSGGPSTDTQYF
>TRBV5-4|14|TRBJ2-3|.|.
TGTGCCAGCAGCTCTGATGGGGGCACAGATACGCAGTATTTT
CASSSDGGTDTQYF
>TRBV9|14|TRBJ2-2|.|.
TGTGCCAGCAGCGTAGCGGTGAACACCGGGGAGCTGTTTTTT
CASSVAVNTGELFF
>TRBV20-1|15|TRBJ2-5|TRBD1|once
TGCAGTGCTAGGGGAAGAACAGGGGTGCAAGAGACCCAGTACTTC
CSARGRTGVQETQYF
>TRBV6-5|13|TRBJ1-1|.|.
TGTGCCAGCAGCACTCCGGGACGGCCGGAAGCTTTCTTT
CASSTPGRPEAFF
>TRBV6-5|14|TRBJ1-6|.|.
TGTGCCAGCAGTTGGATGGGCTCTGGTTTGTCCCTCCACTTT
CASSWMGSGLSLHF
>TRBV13|15|TRBJ1-1|.|.
TGTGCCAGCAGCTTAATGACAGGATGGAACACTGAAGCTTTCTTT
CASSLMTGWNTEAFF